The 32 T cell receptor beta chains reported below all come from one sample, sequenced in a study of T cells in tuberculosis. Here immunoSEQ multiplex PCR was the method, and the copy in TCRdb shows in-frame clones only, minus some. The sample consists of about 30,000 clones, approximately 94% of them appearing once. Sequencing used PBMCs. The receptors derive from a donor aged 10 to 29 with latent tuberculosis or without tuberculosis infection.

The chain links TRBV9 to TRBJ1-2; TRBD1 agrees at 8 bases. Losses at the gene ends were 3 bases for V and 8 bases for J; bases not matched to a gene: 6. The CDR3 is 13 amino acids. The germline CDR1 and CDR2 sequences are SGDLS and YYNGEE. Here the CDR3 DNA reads TGTGCCAGCAGCGCTAGGGACAGGCGGGGCTACACCTTC. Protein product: CASSARDRRGYTF.

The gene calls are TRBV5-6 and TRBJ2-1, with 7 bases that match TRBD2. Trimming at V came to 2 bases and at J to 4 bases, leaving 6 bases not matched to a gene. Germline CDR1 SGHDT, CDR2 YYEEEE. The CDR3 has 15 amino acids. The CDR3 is CASSFGLEGYNEQFF. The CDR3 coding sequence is TGTGCCAGCAGCTTTGGACTAGAGGGTTACAATGAGCAGTTCTTC. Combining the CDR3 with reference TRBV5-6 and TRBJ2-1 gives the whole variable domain DAGVTQSPTHLIKTRGQQVTLRCSPKSGHDTVSWYQQALGQGPQFIFQYYEEEERQRGNFPDRFSGHQFPNYSSELNVNALLLGDSALYLCASSFGLEGYNEQFFGPGTRLTVL.

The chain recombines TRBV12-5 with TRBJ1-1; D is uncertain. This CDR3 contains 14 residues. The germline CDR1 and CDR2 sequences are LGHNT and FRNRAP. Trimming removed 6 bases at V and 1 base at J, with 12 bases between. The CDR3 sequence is CASGWQTRNTEAFF. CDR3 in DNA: TGTGCTAGTGGGTGGCAAACAAGGAACACTGAAGCTTTCTTT. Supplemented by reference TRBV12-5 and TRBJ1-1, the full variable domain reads DARVTQTPRHKVTEMGQEVTMRCQPILGHNTVFWYRQTMMQGLELLAYFRNRAPLDDSGMPKDRFSAEMPDATLATLKIQPSEPRDSAVYFCASGWQTRNTEAFFGQGTRLTVV.

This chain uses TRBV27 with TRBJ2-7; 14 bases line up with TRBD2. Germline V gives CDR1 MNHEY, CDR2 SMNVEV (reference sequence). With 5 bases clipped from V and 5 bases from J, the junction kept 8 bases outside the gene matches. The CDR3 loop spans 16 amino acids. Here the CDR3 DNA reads TGTGCCAGCAGTATACTTGGACTAGCGGGAGGTAACGAGCAGTACTTC. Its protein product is CASSILGLAGGNEQYF.

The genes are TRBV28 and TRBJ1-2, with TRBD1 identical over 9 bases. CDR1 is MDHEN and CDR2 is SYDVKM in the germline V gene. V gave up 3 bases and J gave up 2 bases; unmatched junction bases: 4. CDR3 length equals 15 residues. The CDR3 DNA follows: TGTGCCAGCAGTTTTCTTGGGACAGGGAACTATGGCTACACCTTC. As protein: CASSFLGTGNYGYTF.

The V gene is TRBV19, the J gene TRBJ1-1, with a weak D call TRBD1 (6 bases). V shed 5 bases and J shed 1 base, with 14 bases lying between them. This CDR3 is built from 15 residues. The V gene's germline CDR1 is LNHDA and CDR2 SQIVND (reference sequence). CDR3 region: CASSLRQDRNTEAFF. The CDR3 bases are TGTGCCAGTAGTTTACGACAGGACCGGAACACTGAAGCTTTCTTT. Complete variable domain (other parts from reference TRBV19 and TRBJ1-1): DGGITQSPKYLFRKEGQNVTLSCEQNLNHDAMYWYRQDPGQGLRLIYYSQIVNDFQKGDIAEGYSVSREKKESFPLTVTSAQKNPTAFYLCASSLRQDRNTEAFFGQGTRLTVV.

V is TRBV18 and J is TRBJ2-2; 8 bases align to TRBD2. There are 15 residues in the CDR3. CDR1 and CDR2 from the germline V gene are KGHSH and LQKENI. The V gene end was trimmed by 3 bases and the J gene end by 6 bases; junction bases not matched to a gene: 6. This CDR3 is CASSPRGLGAGELFF. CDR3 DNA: TGTGCCAGCTCACCTCGGGGACTAGGCGCCGGGGAGCTGTTTTTT.

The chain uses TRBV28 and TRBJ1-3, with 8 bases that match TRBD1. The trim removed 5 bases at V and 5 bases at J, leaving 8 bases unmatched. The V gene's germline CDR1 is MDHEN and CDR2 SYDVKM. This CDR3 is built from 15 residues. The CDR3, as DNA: TGTGCCAGCAGTCCTACCGACAGGGGCCGAAACACCATATATTTT. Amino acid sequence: CASSPTDRGRNTIYF.

This CDR3 reads CASYREPLDEQYF. The CDR3 DNA follows: TGTGCCAGTTACAGGGAACCACTCGACGAGCAGTACTTC. The chain uses TRBV2 and TRBJ2-7, with D perhaps matching TRBD1 (6 bases). The CDR3 has 13 residues. V lost 9 bases and J 5 bases, leaving 17 bases between the germline ends. Germline V gene data show CDR1 as SNHLY and CDR2 as FYNNEI. Together with reference TRBV2 and TRBJ2-7, the CDR3 gives the full variable domain: EPEVTQTPSHQVTQMGQEVILRCVPISNHLYFYWYRQILGQKVEFLVSFYNNEISEKSEIFDDQFSVERPDGSNFTLKIRSTKLEDSAMYFCASYREPLDEQYFGPGTRLTVT.

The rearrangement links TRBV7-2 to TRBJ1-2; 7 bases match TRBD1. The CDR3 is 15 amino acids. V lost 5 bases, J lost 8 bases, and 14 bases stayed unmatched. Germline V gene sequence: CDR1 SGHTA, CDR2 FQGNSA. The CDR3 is CASSPRASTGFGYTF. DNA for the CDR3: TGTGCCAGCAGCCCAAGGGCCTCGACAGGGTTCGGCTACACCTTC.

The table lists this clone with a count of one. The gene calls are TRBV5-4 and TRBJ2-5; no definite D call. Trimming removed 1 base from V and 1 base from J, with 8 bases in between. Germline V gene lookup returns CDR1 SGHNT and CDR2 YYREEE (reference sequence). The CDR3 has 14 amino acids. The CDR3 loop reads CASSLRALQETQYF. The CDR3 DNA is TGTGCCAGCAGCTTGCGCGCCCTCCAAGAGACCCAGTACTTC.

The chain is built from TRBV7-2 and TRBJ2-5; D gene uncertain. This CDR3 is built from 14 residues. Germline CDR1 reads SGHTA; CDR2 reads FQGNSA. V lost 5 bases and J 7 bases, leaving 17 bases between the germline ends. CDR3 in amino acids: CASSLDQSKRTQYF. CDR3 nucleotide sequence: TGTGCCAGCAGCCTCGACCAGTCGAAGCGGACCCAGTACTTC. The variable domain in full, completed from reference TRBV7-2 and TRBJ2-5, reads GAGVSQSPSNKVTEKGKDVELRCDPISGHTALYWYRQSLGQGLEFLIYFQGNSAPDKSGLPSDRFSAERTGGSVSTLTIQRTQQEDSAVYLCASSLDQSKRTQYFGPGTRLLVL.

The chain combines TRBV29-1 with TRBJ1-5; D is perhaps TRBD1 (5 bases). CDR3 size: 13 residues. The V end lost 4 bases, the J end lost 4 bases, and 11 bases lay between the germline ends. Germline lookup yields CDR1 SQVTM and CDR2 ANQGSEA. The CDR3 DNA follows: TGCAGCGTTGGTTGGGGGGGAAATCAGCCCCAGCATTTT. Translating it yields CSVGWGGNQPQHF. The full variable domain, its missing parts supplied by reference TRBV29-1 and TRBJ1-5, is SAVISQKPSRDICQRGTSLTIQCQVDSQVTMMFWYRQQPGQSLTLIATANQGSEATYESGFVIDKFPISRPNLTFSTLTVSNMSPEDSSIYLCSVGWGGNQPQHFGDGTRLSIL.

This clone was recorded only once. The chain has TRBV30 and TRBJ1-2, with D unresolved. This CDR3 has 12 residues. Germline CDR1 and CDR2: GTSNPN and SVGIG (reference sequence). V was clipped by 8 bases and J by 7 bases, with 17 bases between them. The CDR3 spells CAREIAVGGYTF. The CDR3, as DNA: TGTGCCCGGGAGATCGCTGTCGGTGGCTACACCTTC.

CDR3 nucleotides: TGCGCCAGCAGCCTGGGGGAGCACGCCAATGAAAAACTGTTTTTT. Amino acids: CASSLGEHANEKLFF. J is TRBJ1-4 and V is TRBV5-1, with D possibly being TRBD1 (5 bases). Germline V CDR1 and CDR2: SGHRS, YFSETQ. CDR3 length equals 15 residues. V lost 4 bases and J lost 5, with 15 bases in between.

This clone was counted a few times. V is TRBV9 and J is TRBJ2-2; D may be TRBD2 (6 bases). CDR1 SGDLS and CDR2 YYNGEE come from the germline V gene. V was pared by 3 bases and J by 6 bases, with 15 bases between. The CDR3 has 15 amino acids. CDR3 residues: CASSAGSVSAGELFF. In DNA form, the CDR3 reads TGTGCCAGCAGCGCCGGGAGCGTTTCGGCCGGGGAGCTGTTTTTT.

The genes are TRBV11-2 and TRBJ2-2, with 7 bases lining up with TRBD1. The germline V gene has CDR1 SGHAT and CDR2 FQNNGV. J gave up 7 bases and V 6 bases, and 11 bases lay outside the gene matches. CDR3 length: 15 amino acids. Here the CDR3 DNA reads TGTGCCAGCAGATTTGCCTACAGGGGAAACGGGGAGCTGTTTTTT. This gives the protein CASRFAYRGNGELFF.

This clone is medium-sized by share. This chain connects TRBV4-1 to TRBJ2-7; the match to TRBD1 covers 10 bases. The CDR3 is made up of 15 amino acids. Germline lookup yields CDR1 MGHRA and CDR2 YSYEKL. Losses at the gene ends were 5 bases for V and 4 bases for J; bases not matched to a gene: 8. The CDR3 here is CASSYGQGEGYEQYF. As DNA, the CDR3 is TGCGCCAGCAGCTACGGACAGGGGGAGGGGTACGAGCAGTACTTC.

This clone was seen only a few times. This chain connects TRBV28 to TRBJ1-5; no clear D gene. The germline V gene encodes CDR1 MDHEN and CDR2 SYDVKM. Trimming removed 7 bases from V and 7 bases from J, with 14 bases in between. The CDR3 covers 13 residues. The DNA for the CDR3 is TGTGCCAGCAAGCCCCCGATTGAGCAGCCCCAGCATTTT. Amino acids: CASKPPIEQPQHF.

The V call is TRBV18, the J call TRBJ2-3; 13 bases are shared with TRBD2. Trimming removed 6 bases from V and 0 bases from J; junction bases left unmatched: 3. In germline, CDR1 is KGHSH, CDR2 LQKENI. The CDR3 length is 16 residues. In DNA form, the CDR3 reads TGTGCCAGCTCGCTGACTAGCGGGAGGAGCACAGATACGCAGTATTTT. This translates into CASSLTSGRSTDTQYF.

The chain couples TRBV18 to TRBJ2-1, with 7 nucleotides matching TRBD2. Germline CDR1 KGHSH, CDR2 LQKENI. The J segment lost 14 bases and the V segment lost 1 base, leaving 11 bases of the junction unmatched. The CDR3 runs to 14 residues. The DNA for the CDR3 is TGTGCCAGCTCACCACTCCCCCGGGGCGGGAGTAAGTTCTTC. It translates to CASSPLPRGGSKFF.

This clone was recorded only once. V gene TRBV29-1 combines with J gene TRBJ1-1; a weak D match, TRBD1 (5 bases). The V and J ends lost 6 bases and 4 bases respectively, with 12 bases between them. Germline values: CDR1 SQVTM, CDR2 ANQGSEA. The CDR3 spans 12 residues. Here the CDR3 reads CSVVGRGTEAFF. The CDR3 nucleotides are TGCAGCGTCGTGGGGAGGGGCACTGAAGCTTTCTTT.

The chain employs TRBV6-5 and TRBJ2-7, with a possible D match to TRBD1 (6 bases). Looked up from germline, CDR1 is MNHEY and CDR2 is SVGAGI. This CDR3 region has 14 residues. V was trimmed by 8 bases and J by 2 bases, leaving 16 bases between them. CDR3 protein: CASGRTGLTYEQYF. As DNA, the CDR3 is TGTGCCAGCGGACGTACAGGGTTGACCTACGAGCAGTACTTC.

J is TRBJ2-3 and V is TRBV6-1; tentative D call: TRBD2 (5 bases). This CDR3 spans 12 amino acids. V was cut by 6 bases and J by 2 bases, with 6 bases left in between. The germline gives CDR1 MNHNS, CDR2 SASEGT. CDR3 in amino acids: CASRRVTDTQYF. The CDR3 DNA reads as TGTGCCAGCAGGAGGGTCACAGATACGCAGTATTTT.

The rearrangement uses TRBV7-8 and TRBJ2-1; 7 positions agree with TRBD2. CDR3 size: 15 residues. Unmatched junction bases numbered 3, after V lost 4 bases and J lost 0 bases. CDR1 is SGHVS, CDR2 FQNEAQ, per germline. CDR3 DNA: TGTGCCAGCAGCTCCCGCGGGAGCTCCTACAATGAGCAGTTCTTC. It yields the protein CASSSRGSSYNEQFF.

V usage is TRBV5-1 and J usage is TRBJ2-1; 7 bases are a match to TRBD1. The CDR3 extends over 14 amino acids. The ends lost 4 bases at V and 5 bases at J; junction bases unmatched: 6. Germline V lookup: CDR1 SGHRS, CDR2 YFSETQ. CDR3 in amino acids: CASSLGQPNNEQFF. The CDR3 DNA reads TGCGCCAGCAGCCTGGGACAGCCCAACAATGAGCAGTTCTTC.

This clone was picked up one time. The CDR3: CASSPRSYEQYF. The CDR3 DNA reads TGTGCCAGCTCACCTCGGTCTTACGAGCAGTACTTC. This chain links TRBV18 with TRBJ2-7; D remains ambiguous. Germline V gives CDR1 KGHSH, CDR2 LQKENI. This CDR3 contains 12 residues. V was trimmed by 3 bases and J by 4 bases, leaving 7 bases between them.

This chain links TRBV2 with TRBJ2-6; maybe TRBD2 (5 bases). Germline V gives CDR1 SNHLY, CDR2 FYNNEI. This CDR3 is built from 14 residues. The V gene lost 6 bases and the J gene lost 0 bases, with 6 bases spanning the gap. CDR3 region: CASRRDSGANVLTF. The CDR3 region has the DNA TGTGCCAGCAGACGGGACTCTGGGGCCAACGTCCTGACTTTC. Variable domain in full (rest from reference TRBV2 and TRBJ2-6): EPEVTQTPSHQVTQMGQEVILRCVPISNHLYFYWYRQILGQKVEFLVSFYNNEISEKSEIFDDQFSVERPDGSNFTLKIRSTKLEDSAMYFCASRRDSGANVLTFGAGSRLTVL.

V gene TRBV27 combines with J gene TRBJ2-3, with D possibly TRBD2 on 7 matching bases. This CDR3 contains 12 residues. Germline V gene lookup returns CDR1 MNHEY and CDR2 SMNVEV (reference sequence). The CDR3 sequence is CASGEGTDTQYF. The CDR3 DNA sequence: TGTGCTTCAGGGGAGGGGACAGATACGCAGTATTTT.

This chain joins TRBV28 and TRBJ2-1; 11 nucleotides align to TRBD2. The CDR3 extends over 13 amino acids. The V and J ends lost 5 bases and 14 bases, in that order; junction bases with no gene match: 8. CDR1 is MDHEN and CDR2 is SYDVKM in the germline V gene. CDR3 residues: CASSLIAGGPKFF. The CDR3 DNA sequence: TGTGCCAGCAGTCTCATAGCGGGAGGGCCGAAGTTCTTC.

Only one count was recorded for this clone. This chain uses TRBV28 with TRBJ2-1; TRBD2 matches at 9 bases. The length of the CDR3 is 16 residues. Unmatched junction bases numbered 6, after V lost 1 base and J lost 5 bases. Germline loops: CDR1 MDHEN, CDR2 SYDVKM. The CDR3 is CASSLLGGRANNEQFF. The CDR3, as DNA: TGTGCCAGCAGTTTATTGGGCGGGAGGGCCAACAATGAGCAGTTCTTC. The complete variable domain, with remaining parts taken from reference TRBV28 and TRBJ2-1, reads DVKVTQSSRYLVKRTGEKVFLECVQDMDHENMFWYRQDPGLGLRLIYFSYDVKMKEKGDIPEGYSVSREKKERFSLILESASTNQTSMYLCASSLLGGRANNEQFFGPGTRLTVL.

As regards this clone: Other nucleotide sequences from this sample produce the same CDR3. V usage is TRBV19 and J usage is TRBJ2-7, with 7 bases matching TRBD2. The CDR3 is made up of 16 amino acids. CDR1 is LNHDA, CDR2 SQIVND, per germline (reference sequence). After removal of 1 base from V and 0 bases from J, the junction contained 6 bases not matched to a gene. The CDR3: CASSIGGTTSSYEQYF. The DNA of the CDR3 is TGTGCCAGTAGTATAGGGGGGACTACCTCCTCCTACGAGCAGTACTTC.